Below are 21 T cell receptor beta chains sequenced from a single sample in a study of human T cells and chemical hapten exposure. The sample's time point: patch test 3, about 24 weeks after DPC sensitization. Treatment noted: therapeutic diphenylcyclopropenone sensitization with weekly scalp DPC. TCRdb reanalysed the RACE reads using MiXCR and keeps one entry per CDR3 protein. The sample records 150,000 to 200,000 distinct CDR3 sequences, under 25% being singletons. The material was whole blood, obtained in connection with sensitization to the hapten diphenylcyclopropenone (DPC). Receptors were obtained from a woman aged 35 to 49 with alopecia areata. Some clones in this sample may be carry-over from other donors' samples.

This clonotype showed up many times. The chain employs TRBV18 and TRBJ2-7; no clear D gene. This CDR3 is 11 amino acids long. V lost 6 bases and J 2 bases, leaving 5 bases between the germline ends. Germline V gives CDR1 KGHSH, CDR2 LQKENI. The CDR3 DNA reads as TGTGCCAGCTCCGCCGCCTACGAGCAGTACTTC. Translation gives CASSAAYEQYF.

This clonotype was picked up a small number of times. The genes are TRBV2 and TRBJ2-2; D call uncertain. CDR1 SNHLY and CDR2 FYNNEI come from the germline V gene. Trimming shortened V by 6 bases and J by 3 bases, and 11 bases separated the two germline ends. CDR3 length: 14 amino acids. The CDR3 region is CASRSVVDTGELFF. CDR3 coding DNA: TGTGCCAGCAGGTCCGTGGTGGACACCGGGGAGCTGTTTTTT.

The chain employs TRBV12-3 or TRBV12-4 and TRBJ2-2; D remains ambiguous. This CDR3 spans 17 amino acids. Trimming took off 3 bases at V and 5 bases at J, with 19 bases between the two ends. The CDR3 DNA follows: TGTGCCAGCAGTTTCCGGTCTCCCGGTCCTCGGACCGGGGAGCTGTTTTTT. Translating gives CASSFRSPGPRTGELFF.

This clonotype was seen many times. The V gene is TRBV29-1, the J gene TRBJ1-3, with D perhaps TRBD1 (5 bases). The ends were cut back, 0 bases at V and 0 bases at J, with 12 bases in the middle. Germline CDR1 reads SQVTM; CDR2 reads ANQGSEA. The CDR3 totals 16 residues. In DNA, the CDR3 is TGCAGCGTTGAAGATCGGCACAGGAACTCTGGAAACACCATATATTTT. Protein sequence: CSVEDRHRNSGNTIYF.

This clonotype is a singleton in its sample. The CDR3 DNA reads as TGCAGTGCACCGGGACTAACCTACGAGCAGTACTTC. Translated, it gives CSAPGLTYEQYF. The chain is built from TRBV20-1 and TRBJ2-7; 7 bases match TRBD2. The V segment lost 6 bases and the J segment 2 bases; nucleotides outside the gene matches: 4. Germline assignment: CDR1 DFQATT and CDR2 SNEGSKA (reference sequence). The CDR3 has 12 residues.

The chain recombines TRBV28 with TRBJ2-7; 11 bases line up with TRBD2. The germline CDR1 and CDR2 sequences are MDHEN and SYDVKM. The CDR3 loop spans 14 amino acids. V was pared by 6 bases and J by 3 bases, with 4 bases of the junction left unmatched. Here the CDR3 DNA reads TGTGCCAGCAGACTAGCGGGAGTTCACTACGAGCAGTACTTC. This sequence encodes CASRLAGVHYEQYF.

The chain has TRBV28 and TRBJ2-2, with a weak D call TRBD1 (5 bases). Looked up from germline, CDR1 is MDHEN and CDR2 is SYDVKM. Trimming cost V 8 bases and J 4 bases, with 17 bases left between them. CDR3 length equals 15 residues. The CDR3 reads CASDSQGRRTGELFF. Written as DNA, the CDR3 is TGTGCCAGCGACTCCCAGGGTCGACGCACCGGGGAGCTGTTTTTT.

In this sample, this clonotype turned up many times. This chain links TRBV15 with TRBJ1-3; no firm D call. Germline V gene sequence: CDR1 LNHNV, CDR2 YYDKDF (reference sequence). This CDR3 comprises 13 residues. Trimming shortened V by 3 bases and J by 6 bases, and 9 bases separated the two germline ends. CDR3 bases: TGTGCCACCAGCAGGGTAGAACCAAACACCATATATTTT. Amino acids: CATSRVEPNTIYF.

The chain uses TRBV12-3 or TRBV12-4 and TRBJ2-3; D gene ambiguous. Trimming shortened V by 8 bases and J by 5 bases, and 17 bases separated the two germline ends. The CDR3 totals 14 residues. CDR3 sequence: CASASFVVKDTQYF. CDR3 in DNA: TGTGCCAGCGCGTCCTTTGTTGTCAAAGATACGCAGTATTTT.

This clonotype was detected only a few times. The chain links TRBV3-1 to TRBJ1-1; D call uncertain. Germline V lookup: CDR1 LGHDT, CDR2 YNNKEL (reference sequence). This CDR3 spans 15 amino acids. Deletions cut 1 base from V and 4 bases from J, with 13 bases between. CDR3 in amino acids: CASSQVGVGGTEAFF. In DNA, the CDR3 is TGTGCCAGCAGCCAAGTTGGGGTGGGCGGCACTGAAGCTTTCTTT.

J is TRBJ1-4 and V is TRBV4-3, with 8 bases lining up with TRBD1. Per the germline V gene, CDR1 is LGHNA and CDR2 is YSLEER. The CDR3 is 14 amino acids. Trimming cost V 2 bases and J 7 bases; bases outside gene matches: 3. CDR3 sequence: CASSQQGAAEKLFF. The CDR3 bases are TGCGCCAGCAGCCAACAGGGGGCAGCTGAAAAACTGTTTTTT.

V gene TRBV12-2 combines with J gene TRBJ1-3; the table's TRBD1 call for D was not verified on the DNA. TRBV12-2 is designated a pseudogene. The CDR3 is 17 residues long. The CDR3 sequence: CASRLEGPGRAGNTIYF. As DNA, the CDR3 is TGTGCAAGTCGCTTAGAAGGTCCAGGGAGAGCTGGAAACACCATATATTTT.

This clonotype appeared a few times. The chain links TRBV28 to TRBJ2-1, with 12 bases fitting TRBD2. The V gene's germline CDR1 is MDHEN and CDR2 SYDVKM. This CDR3 has 15 amino acids. Trimming at V came to 4 bases and at J to 7 bases, leaving 5 bases not matched to a gene. In DNA form, the CDR3 reads TGTGCCAGCAGTTCCTGGACTAGCGGGAAAAATGAGCAGTTCTTC. Its protein is CASSSWTSGKNEQFF.

This clonotype was detected only a few times. This chain joins TRBV20-1 and TRBJ1-4; maybe TRBD1 (5 bases). The CDR3 consists of 16 residues. Germline V gives CDR1 DFQATT, CDR2 SNEGSKA (reference sequence). The V end was cut by 6 bases, the J end by 0 bases, with 17 bases between. The CDR3 DNA reads TGCAGTGCGTTGGGACTGCTCCTTACAACTAATGAAAAACTGTTTTTT. This sequence encodes CSALGLLLTTNEKLFF.

This clonotype showed up many times. The chain links TRBV7-2 to TRBJ2-1; TRBD2 might be the D (5 bases). The germline V gene encodes CDR1 SGHTA and CDR2 FQGNSA. The CDR3 contains 16 residues. V lost 8 bases to trimming and J lost 3 bases, with 20 bases between them. The CDR3 spells CASSREATGNYNEQFF. CDR3 sequence (DNA): TGTGCCAGCTCCCGAGAGGCAACCGGGAACTACAATGAGCAGTTCTTC.

The chain links TRBV5-1 to TRBJ1-5; tentatively, D is TRBD1 (6 bases). The CDR3 has 14 residues. In germline, CDR1 is SGHRS, CDR2 YFSETQ. Between the trimmed V and J ends, which lost 5 bases and 2 bases, there was a span of 11 bases. The CDR3 coding sequence is TGCGCCAGCAGTAAGGGGGAAGGCAATCAGCCCCAGCATTTT. It translates to CASSKGEGNQPQHF.

V gene TRBV7-9 combines with J gene TRBJ2-5, with D possibly being TRBD2 (6 bases). V dropped 2 bases and J dropped 4 bases, with 14 bases sitting between them. The CDR3 spans 15 residues. Germline assignment: CDR1 SEHNR and CDR2 FQNEAQ (reference sequence). CDR3 sequence: CASSLPGGSPETQYF. The CDR3 DNA is TGTGCCAGCAGCTTACCTGGAGGGAGCCCAGAGACCCAGTACTTC.

This sequence joins TRBV6-2 or TRBV6-3 and TRBJ1-1; D perhaps matches TRBD1 (5 bases). Germline loops: CDR1 MNHEY, CDR2 SVGEGT. Trimming shortened V by 5 bases and J by 8 bases, and 18 bases separated the two germline ends. This CDR3 comprises 14 residues. The CDR3, as DNA: TGTGCCAGCAGTCCCCAAACTGGGCGGGACGAAGCTTTCTTT. Translated, it gives CASSPQTGRDEAFF.

The rearrangement joins TRBV28 to TRBJ2-5, with 10 bases aligning to TRBD1. Per germline, CDR1 MDHEN and CDR2 SYDVKM. The CDR3 sequence is 15 residues long. The ends lost 5 bases at V and 4 bases at J; junction bases unmatched: 7. The CDR3 DNA is TGTGCCAGCAGTCTCCGGGACAGGGGCGTAGAGACCCAGTACTTC. This encodes CASSLRDRGVETQYF.

This chain uses TRBV6-2 or TRBV6-3 with TRBJ2-3; either TRBD1 or TRBD2 may supply D (5 bases each). Germline CDR1 is MNHEY and CDR2 is SVGEGT. The V end lost 2 bases, the J end lost 6 bases, and 18 bases lay between the germline ends. The CDR3 has 16 amino acids. The CDR3 bases are TGTGCCAGCAGTTACGCCCTAGGGCAGGGAGCCGATACGCAGTATTTT. Protein sequence: CASSYALGQGADTQYF.

This clonotype has only a few counts. The rearrangement uses TRBV12-3 or TRBV12-4 and TRBJ2-1, with D perhaps TRBD1 (5 bases). The CDR3 totals 12 residues. V lost 2 bases to trimming and J lost 9 bases, with 8 bases between them. This CDR3 is CASSLLRGEQFF. As DNA, the CDR3 is TGTGCCAGCAGTTTACTAAGGGGTGAGCAGTTCTTC.